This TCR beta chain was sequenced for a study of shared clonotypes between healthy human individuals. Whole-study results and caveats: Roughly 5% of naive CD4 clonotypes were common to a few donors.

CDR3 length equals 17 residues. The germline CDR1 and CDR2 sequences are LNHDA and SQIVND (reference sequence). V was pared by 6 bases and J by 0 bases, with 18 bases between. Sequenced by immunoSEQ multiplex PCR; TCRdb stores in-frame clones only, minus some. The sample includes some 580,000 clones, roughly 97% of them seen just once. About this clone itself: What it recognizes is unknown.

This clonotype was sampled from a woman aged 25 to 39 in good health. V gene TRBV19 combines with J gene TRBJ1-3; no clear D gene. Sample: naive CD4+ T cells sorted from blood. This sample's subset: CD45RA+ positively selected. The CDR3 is CASSRSGRKPSGNTIYF. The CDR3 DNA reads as TGTGCCAGTAGCCGATCCGGTCGGAAGCCCTCTGGAAACACCATATATTTT.